This entry is about one T cell receptor (beta chain). Its target is unknown. Deletions cut 1 base from V and 0 bases from J, with 19 bases between. The CDR3 is 19 amino acids. CDR1 is LGHNA, CDR2 YSLEER, per germline. These data originate in a study of response to subunit inactivated influenza vaccine. Study-wide points: Few additional T cells are recruited per seasonal influenza vaccination, authors suggested.

Each CDR3 protein gets one entry after TCRdb re-called the RT-PCR reads with MiXCR. Counted here are over 300,000 distinct CDR3 sequences, just over 20% occurring once; the ten biggest clones make up roughly 10%. This clonotype was sampled from a man between 50 and 75 years old who received an inactivated influenza vaccine. The sequences come from PBMCs from blood, collected approximately 20 months after vaccination. This chain uses TRBV4-3 with TRBJ1-3; D might be TRBD1 (5 bases). CDR3 coding DNA: TGCGCCAGCAGCCAAGGGATTATGGGGACGGAGCACTCTGGAAACACCATATATTTT. It yields the protein CASSQGIMGTEHSGNTIYF.